This is a list of T cell receptor beta chains from one sample in a study of blood T cell repertoires in COVID-19. TCRdb's table, derived via immunoSEQ multiplex PCR, lists solely in-frame clones and lacks some. Counted here are 400,000 to 550,000 clones, more than 85% occurring once; the ten biggest clones make up about 4.3%. The sequencing sample was made of peripheral blood. The source is a woman aged 30 to 39 with acute or convalescent COVID-19. Both conserved end residues are part of each CDR3. The D gene is left open where the match is weak. Not every row has a clone size; where given, it reads once, few, many or a size class.

cdr3_nt	cdr3_aa	j_call	v_call	d_call	clone_size
TGTGCCATCAGTGGGGACACTTATTCACCCCTCCACTTT	CAISGDTYSPLHF	TRBJ1-6	TRBV10-3	.	.
TGTGCCAGCAGCCAAGGACGGGGGGTTGAGCAGTTCTTC	CASSQGRGVEQFF	TRBJ2-1	TRBV3-1/TRBV3-2	TRBD2	.
TGTGCCAGCAGTTCTCTTCAGTCAGATACGCAGTATTTT	CASSSLQSDTQYF	TRBJ2-3	TRBV7-9	.	few
TGTGCCGGACAGGGGGCGGACAATGAGCAGTTCTTC	CAGQGADNEQFF	TRBJ2-1	TRBV30	TRBD1	.
TGCGCCAGCTCGACAGGGGGCACAGATACGCAGTATTTT	CASSTGGTDTQYF	TRBJ2-3	TRBV5-1	TRBD1	.
TGTGCCAGCAGTTTGGTGACAGGGGGCATCCAAGAGACCCAGTACTTC	CASSLVTGGIQETQYF	TRBJ2-5	TRBV27	TRBD1	.
TGTGCCAGCAGCTTGGCCATGGGGGCCAGCACAGATACGCAGTATTTT	CASSLAMGASTDTQYF	TRBJ2-3	TRBV5-6	.	.
TGTGCCAGCAGCCAAGCGGGGGAGAATGCGGCCAAAAACATTCAGTACTTC	CASSQAGENAAKNIQYF	TRBJ2-4	TRBV4-2	.	.
TGTGCCAGCAGCTTACAGGGGGTTGTTTCACCCCTCCACTTT	CASSLQGVVSPLHF	TRBJ1-6	TRBV5-6	TRBD1	.
TGTGCCACCAGTGATCCTAACAGGGGAGCGTACGAGCAGTACTTC	CATSDPNRGAYEQYF	TRBJ2-7	TRBV24-1	TRBD1	.
TGTGCCAGCAGTGCAGGGGGATCCTACGAGCAGTACTTC	CASSAGGSYEQYF	TRBJ2-7	TRBV2	TRBD1	.
TGTGCCAGCAGCTCAACAGGGCTCGGTGAGACCCAGTACTTC	CASSSTGLGETQYF	TRBJ2-5	TRBV5-6	.	.
TGTGCCAGCAGCCCAGGAGGGGGGGGTTCTGAAAAACTGTTTTTT	CASSPGGGGSEKLFF	TRBJ1-4	TRBV9	.	.
TGTGCCAGCAGAGCGAGTGGAGAGACCCAGTACTTC	CASRASGETQYF	TRBJ2-5	TRBV2	.	.
TGCAGTGCCGGGGGGGCATATGGCTACACCTTC	CSAGGAYGYTF	TRBJ1-2	TRBV20-1	.	few
TGTGCCACCGCCTCCCTAGCGGGGGGGCCGTTATTAACCGGGGAGCTGTTTTTT	CATASLAGGPLLTGELFF	TRBJ2-2	TRBV5-4	TRBD2	.
TGTGCCAGCAGGCCTACGCTCTGGGCTATCTATGGCTACACCTTC	CASRPTLWAIYGYTF	TRBJ1-2	TRBV6-5	.	.
TGTGCCAGCAGTGAAGCTGGTGCCGGGTTAGAGGTTGGTGGCTACACCTTC	CASSEAGAGLEVGGYTF	TRBJ1-2	TRBV2	.	once
TGTGCCAGCAGCCCCGACAGGGGAAACACTGAAGCTTTCTTT	CASSPDRGNTEAFF	TRBJ1-1	TRBV7-3	TRBD1	.
TGTGCCAGCAGCCCGGGGACAGGGAGAAAAGATGAAGCTTTCTTT	CASSPGTGRKDEAFF	TRBJ1-1	TRBV25-1	TRBD1	.
TGTGCCAGCAGCCCCGGAGGGAGCTACTATGGCTACACCTTC	CASSPGGSYYGYTF	TRBJ1-2	TRBV11-2	.	.